This is a list of T cell receptor beta chains from one sample in a study of T cells expressing NK-cell markers. From the 5' RACE reads, TCRdb lists one entry per CDR3 protein and no DNA. The sample features around 180,000 distinct CDR3 sequences, with 20% in its top ten. The sequenced sample consisted of blood T cells: a sorted CD56 or NKG2C T cell subset, CD4+ or CD8+ T cells, or bulk PBMC T cells (not recorded which). Source of these receptors: a man aged 18-69 years in good health. Each CDR3 is given with its conserved first and last residue. Each record gives: J gene, V gene, CDR3 protein.

TRBJ2-7 TRBV6-5 CASSYTGPTDEQYF
TRBJ2-5 TRBV7-4 CASSLLSSGQETQYF
TRBJ1-2 TRBV27 CASSSLQGDLYGYTF
TRBJ1-5 TRBV5-6 CASSHGRVNQPQHF
TRBJ2-7 TRBV14 CASSLSLYGYEQYF
TRBJ2-6 TRBV19 CASSIFRGQLGGANVLTF
TRBJ2-1 TRBV7-9 CASRGTGGRAEQFF
TRBJ1-4 TRBV30 CAWQWTATNEKLFF
TRBJ2-7 TRBV25-1 CAVQRNPGVQIKQYF
TRBJ2-1 TRBV13 CASSLAVLRSYNEQFF
TRBJ2-7 TRBV12-3/TRBV12-4 CATSPGGRGGHEQYF
TRBJ1-2 TRBV5-6 CASSLQTGPYGYTF
TRBJ2-5 TRBV10-3 CAISEGGGGAETQYF
TRBJ1-2 TRBV5-1 CASSLTRATLGYTF
TRBJ2-3 TRBV13 CASSSRLAGTDTQYF
TRBJ2-1 TRBV7-6 CASSLGDLSGRGPYNEQFF
TRBJ2-3 TRBV9 CASSVRTSGGAPTDTQYF
TRBJ1-6 TRBV28 CASSLFRSTNSPLHF
TRBJ1-3 TRBV13 CASSRTQGGNTIYF
TRBJ2-1 TRBV10-3 CAISAGTGGYNEQFF
TRBJ1-1 TRBV13 CASSLGQLKMNTEAFF
TRBJ1-2 TRBV5-1 CASSLALTGVDSGYTF
TRBJ2-7 TRBV20-1 CSASRVGTGHEQYF
TRBJ2-6 TRBV30 CAWSYVGVGANVLTF
TRBJ2-4 TRBV19 CASTAELMTSSMIQYF
TRBJ1-6 TRBV28 CASSSAGGVNSPLHF
TRBJ1-2 TRBV10-3 CAISEGGFAGYTF
TRBJ1-2 TRBV5-1 CASRPDSSYGYTF
TRBJ2-3 TRBV27 CASKTIGLAGGTDTQYF
TRBJ2-7 TRBV29-1 CSVAPGLAGAEQYF
TRBJ1-1 TRBV7-9 CASSSTGTGWGNTEAFF
TRBJ2-3 TRBV10-3 CAISEMIAGGRYF
TRBJ2-5 TRBV5-4 CASSLGNQETQYF
TRBJ2-7 TRBV5-6 CASSEGEDGYEQYF
TRBJ2-7 TRBV10-3 CAIMSAEGVYEQYF
TRBJ2-5 TRBV28 CASSVRAVETQYF
TRBJ2-7 TRBV28 CASSITYEQYF
TRBJ2-3 TRBV3-1 CASSQSGLAGLKTDTQYF
TRBJ2-3 TRBV6-5 CASSSTTPDRTDTQYF
TRBJ2-1 TRBV27 CASSTGSSGYNEQFF
TRBJ2-3 TRBV24-1 CATSDLGTSGGNTDTQYF
TRBJ2-1 TRBV7-3 CASSRGGGPYNEQFF
TRBJ1-1 TRBV10-3 CAISRDDTEAFF
TRBJ2-7 TRBV4-1 CASSFPYGEYLYEQYF
TRBJ2-7 TRBV7-8 CASSPGQGASYEQYF
TRBJ2-3 TRBV15 CATSRDSQQTQYF
TRBJ1-6 TRBV7-9 CASSFPSSLSNSPLHF
TRBJ1-1 TRBV12-3/TRBV12-4 CASSQGQFVGAFF
TRBJ2-5 TRBV28 CASSYPGRGLQETQYF
TRBJ1-5 TRBV20-1 CSARGFNRDNQPQHF
TRBJ1-2 TRBV29-1 CSVPLPGQGLLGYTF
TRBJ2-7 TRBV5-6 CASSLSAQSYEQYF
TRBJ2-2 TRBV20-1 CSARSAGTGVNTGELFF
TRBJ2-7 TRBV2 CASRQGALYEQYF
TRBJ2-1 TRBV5-1 CASSLLGTGTIPPNEQFF
TRBJ1-1 TRBV9 CASSVDAGEAFF
TRBJ1-2 TRBV19 CVGDRAKGGYTF